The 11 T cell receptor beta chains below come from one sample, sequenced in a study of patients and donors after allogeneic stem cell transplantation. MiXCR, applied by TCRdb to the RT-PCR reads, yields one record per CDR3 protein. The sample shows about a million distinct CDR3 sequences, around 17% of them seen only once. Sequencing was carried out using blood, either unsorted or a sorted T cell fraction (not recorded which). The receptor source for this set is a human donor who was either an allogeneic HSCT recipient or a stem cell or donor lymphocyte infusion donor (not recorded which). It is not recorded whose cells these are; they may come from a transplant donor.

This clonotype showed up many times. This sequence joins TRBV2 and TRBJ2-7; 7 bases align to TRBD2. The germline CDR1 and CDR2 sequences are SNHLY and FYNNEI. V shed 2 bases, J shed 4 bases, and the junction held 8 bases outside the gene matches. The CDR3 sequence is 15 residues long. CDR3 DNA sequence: TGTGCCAGCAGTGAAAGCGGCGGGAGCGATTACGAGCAGTACTTC. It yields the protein CASSESGGSDYEQYF.

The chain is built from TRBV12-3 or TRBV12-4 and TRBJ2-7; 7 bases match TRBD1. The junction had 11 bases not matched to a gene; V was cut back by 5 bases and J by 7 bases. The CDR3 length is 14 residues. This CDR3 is CASSETGYVYEQYF. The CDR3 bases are TGTGCCAGCAGTGAGACAGGGTATGTTTATGAGCAGTACTTC.

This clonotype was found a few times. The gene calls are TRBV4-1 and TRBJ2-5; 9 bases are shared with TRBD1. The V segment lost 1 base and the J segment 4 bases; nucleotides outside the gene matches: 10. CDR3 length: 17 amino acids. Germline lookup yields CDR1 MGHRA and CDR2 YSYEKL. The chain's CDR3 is CASSQGPGQGVGETQYF. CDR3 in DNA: TGCGCCAGCAGCCAAGGGCCGGGACAGGGTGTGGGAGAGACCCAGTACTTC.

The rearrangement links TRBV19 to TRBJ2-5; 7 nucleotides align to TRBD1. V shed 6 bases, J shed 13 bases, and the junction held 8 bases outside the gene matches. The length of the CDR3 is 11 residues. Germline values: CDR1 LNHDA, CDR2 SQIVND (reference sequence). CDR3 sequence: CASSSDRRRYF. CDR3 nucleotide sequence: TGTGCCAGTAGCTCGGACAGGCGTCGGTACTTC.

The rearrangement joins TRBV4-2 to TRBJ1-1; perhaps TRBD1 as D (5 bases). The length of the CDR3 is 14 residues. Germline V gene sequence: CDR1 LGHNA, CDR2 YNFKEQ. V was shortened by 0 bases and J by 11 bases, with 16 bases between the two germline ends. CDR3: CASSQDLGALGAFF. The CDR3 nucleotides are TGTGCCAGCAGCCAAGATCTAGGGGCCCTAGGGGCTTTCTTT.

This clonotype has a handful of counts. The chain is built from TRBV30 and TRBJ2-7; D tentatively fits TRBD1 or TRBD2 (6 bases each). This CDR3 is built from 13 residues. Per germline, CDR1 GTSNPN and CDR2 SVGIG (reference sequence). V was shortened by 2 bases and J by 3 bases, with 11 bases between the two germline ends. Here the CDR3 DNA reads TGTGCCTGGAGTCGGGGGCCCCTCTACGAGCAGTACTTC. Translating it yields CAWSRGPLYEQYF.

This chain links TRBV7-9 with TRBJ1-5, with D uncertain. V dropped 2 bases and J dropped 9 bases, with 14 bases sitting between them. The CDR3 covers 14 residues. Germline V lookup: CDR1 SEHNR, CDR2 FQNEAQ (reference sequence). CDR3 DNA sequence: TGTGCCAGCAGCTTATCACAACCTCGGAGGCCCCAGCATTTT. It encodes CASSLSQPRRPQHF.

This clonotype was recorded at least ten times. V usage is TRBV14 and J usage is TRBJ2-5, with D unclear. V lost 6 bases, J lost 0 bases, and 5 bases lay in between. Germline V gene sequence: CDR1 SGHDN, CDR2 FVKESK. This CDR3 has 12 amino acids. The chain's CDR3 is CASSQYQETQYF. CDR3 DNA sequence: TGTGCCAGCAGTCAGTACCAAGAGACCCAGTACTTC.

Here the CDR3 reads CASSIAGLQKETQYF. CDR3 coding DNA: TGTGCCAGTAGTATTGCAGGATTACAGAAAGAGACCCAGTACTTC. This rearrangement joins TRBV19 to TRBJ2-5; D gene ambiguous. The V gene's germline CDR1 is LNHDA and CDR2 SQIVND (reference sequence). Trimming cost V 3 bases and J 3 bases, with 14 bases left between them. The CDR3 is made up of 15 amino acids. Combining the CDR3 with reference TRBV19 and TRBJ2-5 gives the whole variable domain DGGITQSPKYLFRKEGQNVTLSCEQNLNHDAMYWYRQDPGQGLRLIYYSQIVNDFQKGDIAEGYSVSREKKESFPLTVTSAQKNPTAFYLCASSIAGLQKETQYFGPGTRLLVL.

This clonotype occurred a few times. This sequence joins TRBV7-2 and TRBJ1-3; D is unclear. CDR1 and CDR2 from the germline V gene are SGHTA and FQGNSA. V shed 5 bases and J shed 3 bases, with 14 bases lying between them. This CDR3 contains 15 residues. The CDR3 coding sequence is TGTGCCAGCAGCGTCGACGGCAAGGGTGGAAACACCATATATTTT. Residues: CASSVDGKGGNTIYF.

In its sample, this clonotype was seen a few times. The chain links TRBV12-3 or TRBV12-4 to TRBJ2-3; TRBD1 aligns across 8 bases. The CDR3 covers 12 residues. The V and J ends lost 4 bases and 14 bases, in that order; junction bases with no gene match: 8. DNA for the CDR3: TGTGCCAGCAGTTCCGACCGGACAGGGCCGTATTTT. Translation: CASSSDRTGPYF.